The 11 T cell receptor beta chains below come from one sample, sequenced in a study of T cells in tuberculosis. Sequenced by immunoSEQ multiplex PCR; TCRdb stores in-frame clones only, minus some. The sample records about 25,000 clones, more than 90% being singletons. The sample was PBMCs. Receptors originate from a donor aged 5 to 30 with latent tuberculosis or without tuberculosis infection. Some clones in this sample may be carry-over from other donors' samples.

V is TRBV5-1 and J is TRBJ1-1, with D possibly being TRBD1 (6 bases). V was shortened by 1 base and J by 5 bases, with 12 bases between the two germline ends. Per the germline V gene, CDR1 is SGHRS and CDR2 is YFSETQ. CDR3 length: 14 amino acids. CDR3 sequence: CASSLNRDTTEAFF. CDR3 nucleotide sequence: TGCGCCAGCAGCTTGAACAGGGATACGACTGAAGCTTTCTTT.

CDR3 coding DNA: TGTGCCAGCAGTGAAGCGGAGGGCCCTTACGAGCAGTACTTC. Translation: CASSEAEGPYEQYF. V is TRBV6-1 and J is TRBJ2-7; a possible D gene is TRBD2 (6 bases). Trimming took off 0 bases at V and 4 bases at J, with 10 bases between the two ends. CDR3 size: 14 residues. Germline V gene data show CDR1 as MNHNS and CDR2 as SASEGT.

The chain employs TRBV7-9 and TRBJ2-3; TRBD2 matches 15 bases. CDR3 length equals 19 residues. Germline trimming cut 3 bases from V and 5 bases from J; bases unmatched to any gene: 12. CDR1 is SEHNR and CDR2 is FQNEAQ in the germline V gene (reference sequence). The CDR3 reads CASSFHWTSGGALVDTQYF. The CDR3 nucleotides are TGTGCCAGCAGCTTTCACTGGACTAGCGGGGGGGCTCTGGTAGATACGCAGTATTTT.

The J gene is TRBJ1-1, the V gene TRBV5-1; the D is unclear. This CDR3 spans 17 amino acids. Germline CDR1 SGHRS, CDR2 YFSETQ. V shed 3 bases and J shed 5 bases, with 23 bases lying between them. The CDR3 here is CASSWTVTPTGKTEAFF. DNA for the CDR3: TGCGCCAGCAGCTGGACGGTGACCCCAACCGGGAAAACTGAAGCTTTCTTT.

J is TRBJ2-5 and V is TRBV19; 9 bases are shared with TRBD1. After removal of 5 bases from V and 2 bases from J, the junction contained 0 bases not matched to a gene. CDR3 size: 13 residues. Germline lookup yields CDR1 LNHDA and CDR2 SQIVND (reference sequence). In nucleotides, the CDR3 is TGTGCCAGTAGTGGGACAGGGCAAGAGACCCAGTACTTC. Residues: CASSGTGQETQYF. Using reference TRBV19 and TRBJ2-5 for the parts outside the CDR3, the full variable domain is DGGITQSPKYLFRKEGQNVTLSCEQNLNHDAMYWYRQDPGQGLRLIYYSQIVNDFQKGDIAEGYSVSREKKESFPLTVTSAQKNPTAFYLCASSGTGQETQYFGPGTRLLVL.

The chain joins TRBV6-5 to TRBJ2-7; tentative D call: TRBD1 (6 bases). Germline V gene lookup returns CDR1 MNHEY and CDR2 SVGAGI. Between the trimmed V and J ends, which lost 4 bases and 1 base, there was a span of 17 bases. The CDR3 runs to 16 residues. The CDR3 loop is CASSSKYRDISYEQYF. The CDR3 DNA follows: TGTGCCAGCAGTTCCAAATACCGGGACATTTCCTACGAGCAGTACTTC.

The CDR3, as DNA: TGTGCCAGCAGCTTAGGGGGGGGATTTTATCAGCCCCAGCATTTT. Translated, it gives CASSLGGGFYQPQHF. The rearrangement uses TRBV7-9 and TRBJ1-5, with a possible D match to TRBD1 (5 bases). V was pared by 1 base and J by 5 bases, with 12 bases between. This CDR3 is built from 15 residues. Germline lookup yields CDR1 SEHNR and CDR2 FQNEAQ (reference sequence).

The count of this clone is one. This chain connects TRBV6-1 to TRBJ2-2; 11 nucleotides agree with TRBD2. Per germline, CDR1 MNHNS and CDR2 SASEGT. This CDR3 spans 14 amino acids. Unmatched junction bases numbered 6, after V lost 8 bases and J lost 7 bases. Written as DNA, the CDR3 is TGTGCCAGCTCCCTAGCGGGGGGACACGGGGAGCTGTTTTTT. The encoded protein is CASSLAGGHGELFF.

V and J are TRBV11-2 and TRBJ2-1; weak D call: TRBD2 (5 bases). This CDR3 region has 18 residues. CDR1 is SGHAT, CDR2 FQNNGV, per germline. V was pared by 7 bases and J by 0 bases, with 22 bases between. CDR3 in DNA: TGTGCCAGCACTCTGAGGGCCTCCGGGATTAGCTCCTACAATGAGCAGTTCTTC. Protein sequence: CASTLRASGISSYNEQFF.

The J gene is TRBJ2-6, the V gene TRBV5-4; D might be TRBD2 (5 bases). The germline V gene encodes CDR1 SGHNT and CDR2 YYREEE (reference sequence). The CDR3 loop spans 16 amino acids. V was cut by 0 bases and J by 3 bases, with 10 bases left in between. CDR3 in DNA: TGTGCCAGCAGCTTGGGAACCGGGATTGGGGCCAACGTCCTGACTTTC. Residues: CASSLGTGIGANVLTF.

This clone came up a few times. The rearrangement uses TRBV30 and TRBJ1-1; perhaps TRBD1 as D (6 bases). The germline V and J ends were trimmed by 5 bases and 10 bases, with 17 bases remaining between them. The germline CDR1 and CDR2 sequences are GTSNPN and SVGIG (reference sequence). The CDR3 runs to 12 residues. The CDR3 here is CAWGKIRGTAFF. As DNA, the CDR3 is TGTGCCTGGGGAAAAATCAGGGGAACAGCTTTCTTT.